Listed below are T cell receptor beta chains from one sample, sequenced in a study of type 1 regulatory T cells. Their specific antigens are unknown. TCRdb reprocessed the reads via MiXCR and lists one record per CDR3 protein. The sample lists tens of thousands of distinct CDR3 sequences, under 25% occurring once. The sequenced sample was cultured type 1 regulatory T (Tr1) cells, either the whole culture or a sorted fraction (not recorded which). The receptors were sampled from a human donor in good health. Both conserved end residues are part of each CDR3. Each record gives: V gene, D gene, J gene, clone size, CDR3 length, CDR3 protein, CDR3 DNA. D genes are given only for firm matches. For some rows the clone size is stated as once, few or many, or as a class when expanded; others skip it.

TRBV24-1	-	TRBJ1-4	few	13	CATSDEHNEKLFF	TGTGCCACCAGTGATGAACATAATGAAAAACTGTTTTTT
TRBV20-1	-	TRBJ2-1	once	14	CSARDPLAYNEQFF	TGCAGTGCTAGAGATCCCCTCGCATACAATGAGCAGTTCTTC
TRBV7-2	-	TRBJ2-1	few	14	CASATRGSYNEQFF	TGTGCCAGCGCTACCCGGGGGTCCTACAATGAGCAGTTCTTC
TRBV20-1	-	TRBJ2-1	-	14	CSAREAQGNNEQFF	TGCAGTGCTAGAGAGGCACAGGGAAACAATGAGCAGTTCTTC
TRBV7-2	-	TRBJ1-4	few	18	CASSAPGGGTRTNEKLFF	TGTGCCAGCAGCGCACCGGGGGGAGGGACCAGGACTAATGAAAAACTGTTTTTT
TRBV20-1	-	TRBJ2-1	many	14	CSAWTPSSYNEQFF	TGCAGTGCCTGGACTCCCAGCTCCTACAATGAGCAGTTCTTC
TRBV6-1	-	TRBJ1-1	-	14	CASSEGTQNTEAFF	TGTGCCAGCAGTGAGGGAACACAGAACACTGAAGCTTTCTTT
TRBV28	-	TRBJ1-1	-	15	CASSLLGTGRTEAFF	TGTGCCAGCAGTTTACTCGGGACGGGGAGGACTGAAGCTTTCTTT
TRBV7-6	-	TRBJ1-4	few	16	CASSPGRGLPGEKLFF	TGTGCCAGCAGCCCCGGTAGGGGACTCCCGGGTGAAAAACTGTTTTTT
TRBV24-1	-	TRBJ2-5	few	12	CATSDVRETQYF	TGTGCCACCAGTGACGTAAGAGAGACCCAGTACTTC
TRBV19	TRBD1	TRBJ1-1	-	14	CASLRGGPNTEAFF	TGTGCCAGCCTCAGGGGGGGACCGAACACTGAAGCTTTCTTT